The T cell receptor (beta chain) described here comes from a study of blood T cells in healthy people across ages. About this clonotype itself: Antigen: not known.

Findings of the study overall: Samples with more naive T cells showed higher observed beta diversity.

A second PCR, run for roughly 7 to 11 cycles, used a sample-barcoded 5' primer plus a J-beta primer mix. TCRdb itself ran the 5' RACE reads through MiXCR, one entry per CDR3 protein. The sample holds roughly 1,800,000 distinct CDR3 sequences, just under 50% seen once. Sequencing used blood. This TCR came from a woman aged 35 to 49 in good health.

CDR3: CASSPKDRDHLYGYTF. The CDR3 DNA reads as TGTGCCAGCAGCCCTAAGGACAGGGACCACCTCTATGGCTACACCTTC. The chain joins TRBV7-9 to TRBJ1-2; 8 positions agree with TRBD1. CDR1 SEHNR and CDR2 FQNEAQ come from the germline V gene (reference sequence). The CDR3 spans 16 residues. V lost 5 bases, J lost 4 bases, and 12 bases stayed unmatched.